This T cell receptor beta chain was identified in a study of blood T cell repertoires in COVID-19. Study details: The analysed material was cDNA or gDNA that came from T cells, B-cell-depleted T cells, or PBMCs.

This CDR3 region has 18 residues. Germline values: CDR1 SGHNT, CDR2 YYREEE (reference sequence). V shed 4 bases and J 4 bases; nucleotides not matched to a gene: 11. Using immunoSEQ multiplex PCR, the repertoire was profiled, and TCRdb retains in-frame clones only, with some absent. The table has roughly 200,000 clones, around nine tenths seen once. The V call is TRBV5-4, the J call TRBJ2-7; 16 nucleotides line up with TRBD2. The source material was peripheral blood. This TCR came from a man aged 55-75 years with acute or convalescent COVID-19. The CDR3 sequence: CASSDKGLAGGPEYEQYF. DNA of the CDR3: TGTGCCAGCAGCGATAAGGGACTAGCGGGGGGGCCAGAATACGAGCAGTACTTC.